The entry below describes one T cell receptor (beta chain). The entry originates in a study of blood T cell repertoires in COVID-19. In the study overall: Samples taken during acute and convalescent COVID-19 were collected in the United States, Italy and Spain. The analysed material was cDNA or gDNA that came from T cells, B-cell-depleted T cells, or PBMCs.

Authors' analysis steps: By means of reference gene primer amplification, nucleated cell counts were estimated. Assay used: immunoSEQ multiplex PCR; TCRdb lists only in-frame clones, some missing. The D gene and trimming were derived from the DNA, and the V and J assignments and clone size from that table. The repertoire holds more than 65,000 clones, with roughly four fifths as singletons. Sequencing input: peripheral blood. The sequence was obtained from a woman in her 70s with acute or convalescent COVID-19.

Here the CDR3 DNA reads TGTGCCAGCTCCGACAGGGGGCCATCCTATAATTCACCCCTCCACTTT. Protein product: CASSDRGPSYNSPLHF. The chain is built from TRBV6-4 and TRBJ1-6; 10 nucleotides line up with TRBD1. V shed 8 bases, J shed 1 base, and the junction held 5 bases outside the gene matches. This CDR3 is built from 16 residues. Germline-derived CDR1 and CDR2 are MRHNA and SNTAGT.